The 26 T cell receptor beta chains below come from one sample, sequenced in a study of tumor and adjacent non-tumor tissue in lung cancer. The library came from three nested PCR rounds adapted from ARM-PCR protocols. TCRdb independently ran MiXCR on the multiplex PCR reads; one entry per CDR3 protein. The repertoire has tens of thousands of distinct CDR3 sequences, 60% to 80% of them found once; the top ten carry about 12%. The template was RNA from unsorted bulk tissue. Material for sequencing was lung tumor tissue. All receptors derive from a woman between 50 and 59 years old with non-small cell lung cancer.

CDR3 DNA: TGCAGTATAGGGACTAGGGCATCCTACGAGCAGTACTTC. The encoded protein is CSIGTRASYEQYF. This sequence joins TRBV20-1 and TRBJ2-7, with 8 nucleotides matching TRBD2. CDR3 size: 13 residues. With V trimmed by 8 bases and J by 1 base, 7 bases remained unmatched. Germline loops: CDR1 DFQATT, CDR2 SNEGSKA (reference sequence).

With respect to this clonotype: Its ends do not fully match the called genes, so a read error is possible. The genes are TRBV6-6 and TRBJ1-3, with no clear D. This CDR3 region has 14 residues. The germline gives CDR1 MNHNY, CDR2 SVGAGI (reference sequence). The CDR3 DNA reads as TGTGCCAGCAGTGAAGGGATTTCTGGAAAGACCATATACTTT. Translation gives CASSEGISGKTIYF.

In its sample, this clonotype was seen once. This may stem from a read error, because a much larger clone lies one nucleotide away. The chain employs TRBV28 and TRBJ2-7; 7 bases align to TRBD2. The germline CDR1 and CDR2 sequences are MDHEN and SYDVKM. This CDR3 is built from 13 residues. The V segment lost 4 bases and the J segment 5 bases; nucleotides outside the gene matches: 5. Here the CDR3 reads CASSSQRGDEQYF. In DNA, the CDR3 is TGTGCCAGCAGTTCTCAACGGGGGGACGAGCAGTACTTC.

The sample holds many counts of this clonotype. The rearrangement links TRBV10-1 to TRBJ2-7; TRBD2 is a possible D gene (6 bases). This CDR3 region has 14 residues. Trimming removed 6 bases at V and 2 bases at J, with 14 bases between. Germline V gene sequence: CDR1 WNHNN, CDR2 SYGVQD (reference sequence). The CDR3 sequence is CASSSFTSPYEQYF. The CDR3 coding sequence is TGCGCCAGCAGCTCCTTTACTAGCCCCTACGAGCAGTACTTC.

About this clonotype: A read error is likely, as this CDR3 ends without the conserved phenylalanine or tryptophan. The chain joins TRBV11-2 to TRBJ2-1; D gene ambiguous. The CDR3 is 13 amino acids. Germline V gene lookup returns CDR1 SGHAT and CDR2 FQNNGV. V was clipped by 9 bases and J by 5 bases, with 14 bases between them. The DNA of the CDR3 is TGTGCCAGTAGCCTAGAAGACAACAATGAGCAGTTCCTC. This sequence encodes CASSLEDNNEQFL.

CDR3 residues: CSVMGGSWGDNEQFF. CDR3 DNA: TGCAGCGTTATGGGCGGGAGTTGGGGGGACAATGAGCAGTTCTTC. The chain uses TRBV29-1 and TRBJ2-1; 7 bases match TRBD2. This CDR3 comprises 15 residues. V shed 5 bases and J 5 bases; nucleotides not matched to a gene: 12. The germline V gene has CDR1 SQVTM and CDR2 ANQGSEA.

For this clonotype: Given the absence of the conserved phenylalanine or tryptophan at the CDR3 end, a read error is likely. Because the CDR3's place on the DNA is in doubt, the DNA is left out and the CDR3 is given as listed by TCRdb. This chain's CDR3 is CASTSGSFYEQYL. V usage is TRBV10-2 and J usage is TRBJ2-7; the table's D call of TRBD2 was not tested on the DNA. In germline, CDR1 is WSHSY, CDR2 SAAADI. The CDR3 has 13 residues if both end residues are counted.

Note on this clonotype: Mismatch with germline at one junction end may stem from a read error. V usage is TRBV10-3 and J usage is TRBJ2-3; D may be TRBD2 (5 bases). CDR1 is ENHRY and CDR2 is SYGVKD in the germline V gene. This CDR3 is 13 amino acids long. The CDR3: CVISEPKGDTQYF. In DNA form, the CDR3 reads TGTGTCATCAGTGAGCCCAAGGGAGATACACAGTATTTT.

V and J are TRBV11-2 and TRBJ1-1; TRBD1 agrees at 9 bases. Trimming took 11 bases from V and 4 from J; bases not matched to a gene: 11. This CDR3 is built from 14 residues. Germline V CDR1 and CDR2: SGHAT, FQNNGV. The CDR3 here is CACGFMDRGTEAFF. The CDR3 DNA reads TGTGCCTGCGGCTTTATGGACAGGGGCACTGAAGCTTTCTTT. The full variable domain, completed using reference TRBV11-2 and TRBJ1-1, is EAGVAQSPRYKIIEKRQSVAFWCNPISGHATLYWYQQILGQGPKLLIQFQNNGVVDDSQLPKDRFSAERLKGVDSTLKIQPAKLEDSAVYLCACGFMDRGTEAFFGQGTRLTVV.

On this clonotype: The final CDR3 position lacks the conserved phenylalanine or tryptophan, pointing to a likely read error. The rearrangement links TRBV29-1 to TRBJ2-2; D ambiguous. The CDR3 loop spans 15 amino acids. From germline, CDR1 is SQVTM and CDR2 ANQGSEA. For the CDR3, the DNA is TGTAGGGCTCGTCTCTCTCTCGCGAACACCGGGGAGCTGTTTTCT. Residues: CRARLSLANTGELFS.

V usage is TRBV20-1 and J usage is TRBJ2-7; TRBD2 aligns across 16 bases. The CDR3 covers 15 residues. Trimming took 3 bases from V and 5 from J; bases not matched to a gene: 4. Germline V CDR1 and CDR2: DFQATT, SNEGSKA (reference sequence). The CDR3 DNA sequence: TGCAGTGCTAGGGGACTAGCGGGAGGGGAACACGAGCAGTACTTC. It codes for CSARGLAGGEHEQYF.

The table lists this clonotype with a count of one. The chain joins TRBV11-2 to TRBJ2-1; the match to TRBD2 covers 8 bases. Trimming cost V 2 bases and J 4 bases; bases outside gene matches: 22. Per the germline V gene, CDR1 is SGHAT and CDR2 is FQNNGV. The CDR3 runs 21 residues. The CDR3 here is CASSLTRAGLTGGHGYNEQFF. CDR3 bases: TGTGCCAGCAGCTTAACGAGAGCTGGATTAACGGGAGGGCATGGGTACAATGAGCAGTTCTTC. Supplemented by reference TRBV11-2 and TRBJ2-1, the full variable domain reads EAGVAQSPRYKIIEKRQSVAFWCNPISGHATLYWYQQILGQGPKLLIQFQNNGVVDDSQLPKDRFSAERLKGVDSTLKIQPAKLEDSAVYLCASSLTRAGLTGGHGYNEQFFGPGTRLTVL.

Concerning this clonotype: A much bigger clone sits one base away, suggesting this may be a read error. The chain couples TRBV20-1 to TRBJ2-7; no firm D call. Trimming removed 2 bases at V and 3 bases at J, with 17 bases between. This CDR3 is 15 amino acids long. CDR1 and CDR2 (germline): DFQATT, SNEGSKA (reference sequence). The CDR3 DNA sequence: TGCAGTGCTAGATGCTCAGAGGAAGGGATCTACGAGCAGTACTTC. It translates to CSARCSEEGIYEQYF.

Remarks on this clonotype: One junction end disagrees with the germline gene, perhaps due to a read error. The rearrangement uses TRBV6-5 and TRBJ2-4, with D perhaps TRBD2 (5 bases). The CDR3 totals 14 residues. CDR1 and CDR2 from the germline V gene are MNHEY and SVGAGI. The CDR3 sequence is CASSSRVGENIQYF. CDR3 coding DNA: TGTGCCAGTAGTTCGAGGGTTGGCGAAAACATTCAGTACTTC.

In this sample, this clonotype turned up once. The junction differs from germline at one of its ends, possibly a read error. The chain has TRBV6-1 and TRBJ1-2, with D perhaps TRBD1 (5 bases). Germline V gene sequence: CDR1 MNHNS, CDR2 SASEGT. The CDR3 is 13 residues long. In nucleotides, the CDR3 is TGTGCCAGCCAATCGGGGGGAGTCTATGGCAACACCTTT. This sequence encodes CASQSGGVYGNTF.

Points on this clonotype: The junction and the germline gene differ at one end; a read error may be behind it. The chain recombines TRBV11-2 with TRBJ1-5, with a weak D call TRBD2 (6 bases). Near its end, the DNA agrees better with TRBJ2-3, so the J call may be wrong. The V gene's germline CDR1 is SGHAT and CDR2 FQNNGV. The CDR3 length is 15 residues. The CDR3 DNA sequence: TGTACCAGCAGCTTGGAGGGCCTTGGCAGTCAGCCCCAGTATTTT. Protein sequence: CTSSLEGLGSQPQYF.

Concerning this clonotype itself: A much larger clone differs by one base, so this may be a read error. CDR3 in amino acids: CASVEEGVTEAFF. In DNA, the CDR3 is TGTGCCAGCGTAGAGGAAGGGGTCACTGAAGCTTTCTTT. V usage is TRBV6-2 or TRBV6-3 and J usage is TRBJ1-1; weak D call: TRBD1 (5 bases). The CDR3 sequence is 13 residues long. The germline V gene has CDR1 MNHEY and CDR2 SVGEGT. Trimming removed 8 bases at V and 4 bases at J, with 14 bases between.

The chain carries TRBV12-3 or TRBV12-4 and TRBJ2-1, with 8 nucleotides matching TRBD2. V lost 4 bases, J lost 8 bases, and 19 bases stayed unmatched. The CDR3 has 18 residues. In DNA form, the CDR3 reads TGTGCCAGCAGTTCCGGGACCCCCACCCCGCGCGGGGGGTATGAGCAGTTCTTC. Its translation: CASSSGTPTPRGGYEQFF.

In regard to this clonotype: Relative to the germline gene, one junction end is altered; a read error may explain this. The V gene is TRBV4-1, the J gene TRBJ2-7; 11 bases line up with TRBD2. The CDR3 contains 16 residues. Looked up from germline, CDR1 is MGHRA and CDR2 is YSYEKL. Written as DNA, the CDR3 is TGCGCCACCAGCCAGGATAGGACTAGCGGGTTCCACGAGCAGTACTTC. Protein: CATSQDRTSGFHEQYF.

About this clonotype itself: The junction does not match germline at one end; this may be a read error. J is TRBJ2-2 and V is TRBV11-1; no definite D call. Germline values: CDR1 SGHAT, CDR2 FQDESV (reference sequence). CDR3 length equals 15 residues. The DNA for the CDR3 is TGTACCAGCAGCTTGTTTCAAGCGAACATCGGGGAGCTGTTTTTT. Translating it yields CTSSLFQANIGELFF.

Remarks on this clonotype: An end of the junction differs from the germline gene, which may be a read error. The V call is TRBV11-2, the J call TRBJ1-5; weak D call: TRBD1 (5 bases). CDR3 length: 15 residues. Per germline, CDR1 SGHAT and CDR2 FQNNGV. CDR3 nucleotide sequence: TGTGCCAGCAGCTGGGACGGTTATAGCACTCAGTCCCAACATTTT. This translates into CASSWDGYSTQSQHF.

About this clonotype: This may be a read error: a much more frequent sequence differs by one nucleotide. The chain has TRBV5-1 and TRBJ1-3; D gene ambiguous. The CDR3 covers 16 residues. Germline V lookup: CDR1 SGHRS, CDR2 YFSETQ. The DNA for the CDR3 is TGCGCCAGCAACTTGTCTCCCCATGGCTCTGGAAACACCATATATTTT. It encodes CASNLSPHGSGNTIYF.

This clonotype was detected a few times. This chain uses TRBV6-5 with TRBJ2-7, with no clear D. Trimming took off 6 bases at V and 3 bases at J, with 15 bases between the two ends. The germline V gene encodes CDR1 MNHEY and CDR2 SVGAGI. The length of the CDR3 is 14 residues. CDR3 DNA sequence: TGTGCCAGCAGCAGAGGCTCATCCAACTACGAGCAGTACTTC. Translation gives CASSRGSSNYEQYF.

This clonotype was observed a single time. The J gene is TRBJ1-2, the V gene TRBV6-5; D uncertain. Between the trimmed V and J ends, which lost 11 bases and 2 bases, there was a span of 18 bases. This CDR3 is built from 14 residues. Germline V lookup: CDR1 MNHEY, CDR2 SVGAGI. CDR3 bases: TGTGCCGGCATGATGACCGACGGGAACTATGGCTACACCTTC. It specifies CAGMMTDGNYGYTF.

V usage is TRBV20-1 and J usage is TRBJ2-2; D gene ambiguous. The CDR3 contains 12 residues. Looked up from germline, CDR1 is DFQATT and CDR2 is SNEGSKA (reference sequence). The V gene lost 3 bases and the J gene lost 7 bases, with 9 bases spanning the gap. CDR3 DNA sequence: TGCAGTGCTAGCGATGGAATCGGGGAGCTGTTTTTT. Translation gives CSASDGIGELFF.

This clonotype turned up a few times. A much more abundant neighbour one base away suggests this may be a read error. V gene TRBV6-5 combines with J gene TRBJ1-1, with TRBD1 matching 10 bases. Germline V gives CDR1 MNHEY, CDR2 SVGAGI. CDR3 length: 15 residues. Here the CDR3 DNA reads TGTGCCGGCAGTCCACCCCCGGGACAGGGGCCTGAAGCTTTCTTT. Translating gives CAGSPPPGQGPEAFF.